The present entry profiles one TCR beta chain with its context. As yet, its antigen is unknown. The sample is drawn from a study of cytomegalovirus exposure and HLA in healthy donors. With V trimmed by 5 bases and J by 9 bases, 8 bases remained unmatched. The CDR3 covers 15 residues. Germline CDR1 is SGHAT and CDR2 is FQNNGV. Points from the study as a whole: The dataset shows that most TCR sequences were rare, while some public TCRs occurred in many donors.

Libraries were prepared by immunoSEQ multiplex PCR; TCRdb keeps only in-frame clonotypes and omits some of them. Of under 250,000 clones listed, around 80% are singletons. Specimen: PBMCs. The chain employs TRBV11-2 and TRBJ2-1; 12 bases fit TRBD2. This TCR derives from a woman aged 25 to 45 in good health and CMV-seronegative. The DNA of the CDR3 is TGTGCCAGCAGCCAACGACTAGCGGGAGCTTCTGAGCAGTTCTTC. Translating gives CASSQRLAGASEQFF.